Listed below are T cell receptor beta chains from one sample, sequenced in a study of T cell responses to AZD1222 COVID-19 vaccine. Sequenced by immunoSEQ multiplex PCR; TCRdb stores in-frame clones only, minus some. This repertoire shows roughly 150,000 clones, 85% to 95% found once; its top ten account for roughly 5.6%. Specimen: peripheral blood, collected 28 days after the second AZD1222 dose. The receptor set was obtained from an adult who received the AZD1222 COVID-19 vaccine. Each CDR3 is given with its conserved first and last residue. A D gene is named only where the DNA matches it firmly.

V gene: TRBV4-1; D gene: TRBD1; CDR3 length: 17; J gene: TRBJ1-2; CDR3 DNA: TGCGCCAGCAGCCTAGGACAGGGAATACCCTCTCACTATGGCTACACCTTC; CDR3 protein: CASSLGQGIPSHYGYTF
V gene: TRBV6-5; D gene: .; CDR3 length: 14; J gene: TRBJ2-1; CDR3 DNA: TGTGCCAGCAGACGACTGAATACCTACAATGAGCAGTTCTTC; CDR3 protein: CASRRLNTYNEQFF
V gene: TRBV10-3; D gene: TRBD2; CDR3 length: 14; J gene: TRBJ2-7; CDR3 DNA: TGTGCCATCTGGGAGGGGACGGGACTAACCGAGCAGTACTTC; CDR3 protein: CAIWEGTGLTEQYF
V gene: TRBV4-2; D gene: .; CDR3 length: 14; J gene: TRBJ2-1; CDR3 DNA: TGTGCCAGCAGCCTGCGACTAGGTGAAAATGAGCAGTTCTTC; CDR3 protein: CASSLRLGENEQFF
V gene: TRBV2; D gene: .; CDR3 length: 15; J gene: TRBJ1-2; CDR3 DNA: TGTGCCAGCAGTGAAGAGGTACGGCCTTCGAATCGCTACACCTTC; CDR3 protein: CASSEEVRPSNRYTF
V gene: TRBV19; D gene: .; CDR3 length: 16; J gene: TRBJ2-2; CDR3 DNA: TGTGCCAGTAGTCGTCAAGTGGGTAGGGGGACCGGGGAGCTGTTTTTT; CDR3 protein: CASSRQVGRGTGELFF
V gene: TRBV30; D gene: .; CDR3 length: 13; J gene: TRBJ1-5; CDR3 DNA: TGTGCCTGGAGTGTCGAAAGGTTACAGCCCCAGCATTTT; CDR3 protein: CAWSVERLQPQHF
V gene: TRBV7-3; D gene: TRBD2; CDR3 length: 16; J gene: TRBJ2-5; CDR3 DNA: TGTGCCAGCAGCTTAGGCGGGAGGGCCTCGGGAGAGACCCAGTACTTC; CDR3 protein: CASSLGGRASGETQYF
V gene: TRBV7-9; D gene: .; CDR3 length: 16; J gene: TRBJ2-4; CDR3 DNA: TGTGCCAGCAGCTTAAGGAGCGACCCCCGCGGGGACATTCAGTACTTC; CDR3 protein: CASSLRSDPRGDIQYF
V gene: TRBV20-1; D gene: TRBD1; CDR3 length: 15; J gene: TRBJ1-5; CDR3 DNA: TGCAGTGCTAGTCGACAGGGGATCGGCAATCAGCCCCAGCATTTT; CDR3 protein: CSASRQGIGNQPQHF
V gene: TRBV24-1; D gene: .; CDR3 length: 11; J gene: TRBJ1-2; CDR3 DNA: TGTGCCACCAGTGACCCCTATGGCTACACCTTC; CDR3 protein: CATSDPYGYTF
V gene: TRBV9; D gene: TRBD1; CDR3 length: 15; J gene: TRBJ1-3; CDR3 DNA: TGTGCCAGCAGCGTAGCGGGGACAGCTGGAAACACCATATATTTT; CDR3 protein: CASSVAGTAGNTIYF
V gene: TRBV6-5; D gene: .; CDR3 length: 13; J gene: TRBJ1-3; CDR3 DNA: TGTGCCAGCCTTGGGGTCTCTGGAAACACCATATATTTT; CDR3 protein: CASLGVSGNTIYF
V gene: TRBV7-3; D gene: TRBD2; CDR3 length: 14; J gene: TRBJ2-1; CDR3 DNA: TGTGCCAGCAGCCCTAGCGGGATCTACAATGAGCAGTTCTTC; CDR3 protein: CASSPSGIYNEQFF
V gene: TRBV12-5; D gene: TRBD1; CDR3 length: 15; J gene: TRBJ1-1; CDR3 DNA: TGTGCTAGTGGTTTGCTTCGGGACAGCCACACTGAAGCTTTCTTT; CDR3 protein: CASGLLRDSHTEAFF
V gene: TRBV5-5; D gene: TRBD1; CDR3 length: 16; J gene: TRBJ1-6; CDR3 DNA: TGTGCCAGCAGCACCGCCTGGGACAGGGCAAGTTCACCCCTCCACTTT; CDR3 protein: CASSTAWDRASSPLHF
V gene: TRBV5-8; D gene: .; CDR3 length: 15; J gene: TRBJ1-1; CDR3 DNA: TGTGCCAGCAGCTTGATACCCACAGGGTTCACTGAAGCTTTCTTT; CDR3 protein: CASSLIPTGFTEAFF
V gene: TRBV18; D gene: TRBD1; CDR3 length: 13; J gene: TRBJ2-5; CDR3 DNA: TGTGCCAGCTCACCGGGACAGCAAGAGACCCAGTACTTC; CDR3 protein: CASSPGQQETQYF
V gene: TRBV2; D gene: .; CDR3 length: 16; J gene: TRBJ1-4; CDR3 DNA: TGTGCCAGCAGTGGCTTGGGAGGCTACCTTAATGAAAAACTGTTTTTT; CDR3 protein: CASSGLGGYLNEKLFF
V gene: TRBV6-2/TRBV6-3; D gene: .; CDR3 length: 16; J gene: TRBJ1-3; CDR3 DNA: TGTGCCAGCAGTCGACCTGGGACCCTCTCTGGAAACACCATATATTTT; CDR3 protein: CASSRPGTLSGNTIYF